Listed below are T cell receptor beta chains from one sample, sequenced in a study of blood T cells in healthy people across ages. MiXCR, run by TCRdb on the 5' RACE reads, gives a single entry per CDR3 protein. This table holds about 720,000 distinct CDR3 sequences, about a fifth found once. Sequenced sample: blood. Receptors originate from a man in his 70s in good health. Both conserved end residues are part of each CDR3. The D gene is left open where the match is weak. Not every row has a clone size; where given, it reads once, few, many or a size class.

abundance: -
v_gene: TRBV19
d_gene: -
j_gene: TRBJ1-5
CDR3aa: CASKNVPNQPQHF
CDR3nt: TGTGCCAGTAAAAATGTCCCTAATCAGCCCCAGCATTTT

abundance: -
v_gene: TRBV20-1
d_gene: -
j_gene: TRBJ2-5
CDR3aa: CSARVSGTETQYF
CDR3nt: TGCAGTGCTAGGGTCAGCGGCACAGAGACCCAGTACTTC

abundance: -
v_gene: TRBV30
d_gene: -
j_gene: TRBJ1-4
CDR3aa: CAWAGEKLFF
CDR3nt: TGTGCCTGGGCAGGCGAAAAACTGTTTTTT

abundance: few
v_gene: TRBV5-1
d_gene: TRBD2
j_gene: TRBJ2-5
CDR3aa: CASRRALAAQETQYF
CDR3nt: TGCGCCAGCAGACGCGCCCTAGCGGCACAAGAGACCCAGTACTTC

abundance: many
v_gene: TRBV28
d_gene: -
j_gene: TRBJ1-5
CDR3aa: CASSTHRVSQPQHF
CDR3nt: TGTGCCAGCAGTACTCACAGGGTTAGTCAGCCCCAGCATTTT

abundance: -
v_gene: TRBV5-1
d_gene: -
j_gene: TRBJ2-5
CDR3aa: CAISPPSTRKTQYF
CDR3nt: TGCGCCATCAGCCCGCCGTCGACGAGAAAGACCCAGTACTTC

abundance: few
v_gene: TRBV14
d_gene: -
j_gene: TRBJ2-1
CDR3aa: CASSQDWVGDEQFF
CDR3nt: TGTGCCAGCAGCCAAGACTGGGTCGGCGATGAGCAGTTCTTC

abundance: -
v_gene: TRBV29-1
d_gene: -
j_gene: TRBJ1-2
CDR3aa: CSVSTGSGGYTF
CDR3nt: TGCAGCGTTTCGACAGGATCGGGTGGCTACACCTTC

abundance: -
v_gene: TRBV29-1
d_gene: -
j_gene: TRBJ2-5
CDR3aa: CSVGPGQETQYF
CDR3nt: TGCAGCGTTGGTCCGGGACAAGAGACCCAGTACTTC

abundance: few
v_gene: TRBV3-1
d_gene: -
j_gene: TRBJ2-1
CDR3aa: CASSQRLNEQFF
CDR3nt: TGTGCCAGCAGCCAACGTCTCAATGAGCAGTTCTTC

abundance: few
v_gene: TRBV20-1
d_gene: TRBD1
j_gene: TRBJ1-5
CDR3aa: CSARGSRTGDSNQPQHF
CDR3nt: TGCAGTGCTAGAGGGTCTAGGACAGGGGATAGCAATCAGCCCCAGCATTTT

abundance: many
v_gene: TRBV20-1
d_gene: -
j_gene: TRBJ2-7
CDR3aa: CSAPGTYTSSYEQYF
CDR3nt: TGCAGTGCTCCCGGGACGTACACTAGCTCCTACGAGCAGTACTTC

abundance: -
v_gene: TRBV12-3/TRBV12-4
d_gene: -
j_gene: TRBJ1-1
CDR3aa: CASSTGDPEAFF
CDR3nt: TGTGCCAGCAGCACAGGAGACCCTGAAGCTTTCTTT

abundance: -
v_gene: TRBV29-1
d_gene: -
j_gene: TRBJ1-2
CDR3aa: CSVDTNGGLGYTF
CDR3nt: TGCAGCGTTGATACCAACGGGGGTCTTGGCTACACCTTC

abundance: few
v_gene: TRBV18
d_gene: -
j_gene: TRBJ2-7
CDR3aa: CASSPPIGASSYEQYF
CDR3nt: TGTGCCAGCTCACCACCTATTGGGGCCAGCTCCTACGAGCAGTACTTC

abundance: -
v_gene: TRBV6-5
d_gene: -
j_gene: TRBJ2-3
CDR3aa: CASMEPTRTDTQYF
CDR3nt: TGTGCCAGCATGGAACCAACTAGGACAGATACGCAGTATTTT

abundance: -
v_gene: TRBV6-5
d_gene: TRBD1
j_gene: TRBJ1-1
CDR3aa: CASSSRTGARATEAFF
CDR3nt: TGTGCCAGCAGTTCCAGGACAGGGGCCAGAGCCACTGAAGCTTTCTTT

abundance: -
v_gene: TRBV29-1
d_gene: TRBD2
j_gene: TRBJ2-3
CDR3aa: CSRTSGSSDTQYF
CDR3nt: TGCAGCCGGACTAGCGGGAGTTCGGATACGCAGTATTTT